This T cell receptor (beta chain) was captured in a study of blood T cells in healthy people across ages. Study-wide findings and caveats: Higher naive T cell percentage went strongly together with higher TCR beta diversity.

The study recruited healthy Caucasian donors from Russia who were aged about 6 to 90. This clonotype occurred a few times. Its target is not known. Using a J-beta primer mix together with a sample-barcoded 5' primer, a second PCR was run for roughly 7 to 11 cycles. Each cDNA molecule received a tag from a template-switch adaptor that had 12 random nucleotides. MiXCR, run by TCRdb on the 5' RACE reads, gives a single entry per CDR3 protein. The sample has some 640,000 distinct CDR3 sequences; 45% to 50% are singletons. Sequencing used blood. The source is a woman aged 55 to 70 in good health.

CDR3 loop: CSVEGLAGTYNEQFF. CDR3 bases: TGCAGCGTTGAAGGACTAGCGGGAACATACAATGAGCAGTTCTTC. The V call is TRBV29-1, the J call TRBJ2-1, with 11 bases lining up with TRBD2. CDR1 SQVTM and CDR2 ANQGSEA come from the germline V gene. V was pared by 1 base and J by 4 bases, with 3 bases of the junction left unmatched. This CDR3 region has 15 residues.